This T cell receptor beta chain emerged from a study of a mutant IDH1 vaccine in newly diagnosed glioma. The time point here: week 23, last vaccination. Vaccinated patients received 300 ug of mutant IDH1 20-mer peptide per dose, with topical imiquimod. Here immunoSEQ multiplex PCR was the method, and the copy in TCRdb shows in-frame clones only, minus some. Of under 45,000 clones detected, 85% to 95% appear once; the ten largest clones hold less than 5%. This clone has only a few counts. Its matching antigen is unknown. This CDR3 contains 13 residues. V dropped 5 bases and J dropped 9 bases, with 13 bases sitting between them. Germline CDR1 reads MNHEY; CDR2 reads SVGAGI.

The sequencing here drew on PBMCs, taken from a glioma patient whose treatment included an IDH1 peptide vaccine. The chain combines TRBV6-5 with TRBJ2-2; D remains unclear. The source is a man between 45 and 60 years old with glioma. CDR3 sequence (DNA): TGTGCCAGCAGTACCTCGACGGGCCGGGAGCTGTTTTTT. Amino acids: CASSTSTGRELFF.